This passage covers 21 T cell receptor beta chains from one sample sequenced in a study of OX40 agonist ivuxolimab in advanced cancers. Assay used: immunoSEQ multiplex PCR; TCRdb lists only in-frame clones, some missing. The sample carries fewer than 85,000 clones, 90% to 95% recorded once. This specimen consisted of CD4+ or CD8+ T cells sorted from blood, obtained in a trial of the OX40 agonist ivuxolimab. The receptor source for this set is an adult with an advanced solid tumor such as melanoma, head and neck, liver or kidney cancer.

This sequence joins TRBV7-3 and TRBJ2-7; D is ambiguous. CDR3 length: 13 amino acids. Germline CDR1 is SGHTA and CDR2 is FQGTGA. Trimming pared 2 bases from V and 4 bases from J, leaving 9 bases between. CDR3 in DNA: TGTGCCAGCAGCTTAGACCGGCGGTACGAGCAGTACTTC. Translating it yields CASSLDRRYEQYF.

The CDR3 DNA reads as TGTGCCAGCAGCCAAGATAGGATGACAGCAAGCACAGATACGCAGTATTTT. Translated, it gives CASSQDRMTASTDTQYF. This chain links TRBV4-2 with TRBJ2-3; a possible D gene is TRBD1 (5 bases). Germline values: CDR1 LGHNA, CDR2 YNFKEQ. V lost 0 bases and J lost 0, with 13 bases in between. CDR3 length equals 17 residues.

The chain recombines TRBV9 with TRBJ2-2, with D maybe TRBD1 (6 bases). V lost 3 bases to trimming and J lost 5 bases, with 14 bases between them. Germline V gene lookup returns CDR1 SGDLS and CDR2 YYNGEE. This CDR3 region has 15 residues. The CDR3 is CASSGSQGRTGELFF. CDR3 DNA: TGTGCCAGCAGCGGATCACAGGGACGAACCGGGGAGCTGTTTTTT.

The chain employs TRBV9 and TRBJ1-6; D is unresolved. Germline-derived CDR1 and CDR2 are SGDLS and YYNGEE. The CDR3 covers 15 residues. The germline V and J ends were trimmed by 4 bases and 8 bases, with 16 bases remaining between them. The CDR3 DNA sequence: TGTGCCAGCAGCTCGTTACCAGGCAATGATTCACCCCTCCACTTT. Its translation is CASSSLPGNDSPLHF. The full variable domain, in which reference TRBV9 and TRBJ1-6 provide the parts outside the CDR3, is DSGVTQTPKHLITATGQRVTLRCSPRSGDLSVYWYQQSLDQGLQFLIQYYNGEERAKGNILERFSAQQFPDLHSELNLSSLELGDSALYFCASSSLPGNDSPLHFGNGTRLTVT.

The chain has TRBV11-2 and TRBJ2-7, with 12 bases fitting TRBD2. J lost 1 base, V lost 5 bases, and 6 bases had no gene match. The CDR3 runs 16 residues. Germline assignment: CDR1 SGHAT and CDR2 FQNNGV. The CDR3 here is CASSTRTSGRSYEQYF. The CDR3 bases are TGTGCCAGCAGCACACGTACTAGCGGGAGGTCCTACGAGCAGTACTTC.

The CDR3 DNA sequence: TGCGCCAGCAGCCAAGATTGGCGGGACGGGAACTATGGCTACACCTTC. Residues: CASSQDWRDGNYGYTF. This chain uses TRBV4-3 with TRBJ1-2, with D perhaps matching TRBD1 (5 bases). The CDR3 contains 16 residues. Trimming shortened V by 0 bases and J by 2 bases, and 13 bases separated the two germline ends. Looked up from germline, CDR1 is LGHNA and CDR2 is YSLEER.

The V and J genes are TRBV7-2 and TRBJ2-5; weak D call: TRBD2 (6 bases). The CDR3 extends over 12 amino acids. Germline CDR1 reads SGHTA; CDR2 reads FQGNSA. The V gene lost 5 bases and the J gene lost 13 bases, with 17 bases spanning the gap. The CDR3 DNA reads TGTGCCAGCAGCCTACCCGTAGTGGGGGGGTACTTC. Its translation is CASSLPVVGGYF.

The chain joins TRBV28 to TRBJ1-5, with D hard to call. There are 14 residues in the CDR3. From germline, CDR1 is MDHEN and CDR2 SYDVKM. The V end was cut by 7 bases, the J end by 6 bases, with 16 bases between. The CDR3 DNA reads as TGTGCCAGCATAAAGGCCCCGGGGAGTCAGCCCCAGCATTTT. Protein: CASIKAPGSQPQHF.

The chain's CDR3 is CATSGRRGIAKNIQYF. In DNA, the CDR3 is TGTGCCACCAGCGGTAGACGGGGAATAGCCAAAAACATTCAGTACTTC. This chain connects TRBV15 to TRBJ2-4; tentatively, D is TRBD2 (5 bases). V was pared by 5 bases and J by 0 bases, with 14 bases between. Germline CDR1 LNHNV, CDR2 YYDKDF (reference sequence). This CDR3 is built from 16 residues.

A remark on this clone: Compared with germline, one end of the junction differs, possibly owing to a read error. The chain is built from TRBV20-1 and TRBJ2-1; no definite D call. Germline assignment: CDR1 DFQATT and CDR2 SNEGSKA (reference sequence). This CDR3 is built from 11 residues. CDR3 coding DNA: TGCAGTGCTGGAGATTTCCCTGAGCAGTTCTTC. This encodes CSAGDFPEQFF.

This clone has a single count. The chain employs TRBV20-1 and TRBJ2-5, with D perhaps matching TRBD1 or TRBD2 (5 bases each). Trimming cost V 6 bases and J 5 bases, with 10 bases left between them. Germline loops: CDR1 DFQATT, CDR2 SNEGSKA (reference sequence). The CDR3 length is 11 residues. The CDR3 loop reads CSARWDETQYF. CDR3 nucleotides: TGCAGTGCCCGGTGGGACGAGACCCAGTACTTC.

This clone was observed once. This rearrangement joins TRBV4-3 to TRBJ2-1; D not certain. CDR1 and CDR2 from the germline V gene are LGHNA and YSLEER. The CDR3 runs 18 residues. Trimming cost V 0 bases and J 0 bases, with 15 bases left between them. For the CDR3, the DNA is TGCGCCAGCAGCCAAGAGATTGGGTATGTTCGCTCCTACAATGAGCAGTTCTTC. Its translation: CASSQEIGYVRSYNEQFF.

The chain has TRBV5-1 and TRBJ2-5; a weak D match, TRBD1 (5 bases). The V and J ends lost 4 bases and 3 bases respectively, with 10 bases between them. The germline V gene encodes CDR1 SGHRS and CDR2 YFSETQ. The CDR3 covers 13 residues. The CDR3 DNA follows: TGCGCCAGCAGCCCGACAGCGAAAGAGACCCAGTACTTC. Its translation: CASSPTAKETQYF.

The chain employs TRBV6-1 and TRBJ1-1; D uncertain. The V end lost 4 bases, the J end lost 10 bases, and 7 bases lay between the germline ends. The CDR3 totals 10 residues. Per germline, CDR1 MNHNS and CDR2 SASEGT. The CDR3 DNA sequence: TGTGCCAGCAGTGGCGCTGCAGCTTTCTTT. Its protein product is CASSGAAAFF.

This rearrangement joins TRBV6-5 to TRBJ2-7; 7 bases fit TRBD2. Trimming at V came to 0 bases and at J to 12 bases, leaving 8 bases not matched to a gene. This CDR3 has 13 amino acids. Looked up from germline, CDR1 is MNHEY and CDR2 is SVGAGI. The DNA of the CDR3 is TGTGCCAGCAGTTACTCGGGGGGGGATCTGTCGTACTTC. Amino acid sequence: CASSYSGGDLSYF.

The V call is TRBV28, the J call TRBJ2-1; 11 nucleotides match TRBD2. This CDR3 spans 15 amino acids. Germline V gene sequence: CDR1 MDHEN, CDR2 SYDVKM. V was clipped by 4 bases and J by 3 bases; unmatched bases: 2. CDR3 residues: CASSSGTSGYNEQFF. CDR3 DNA sequence: TGTGCCAGCAGTTCCGGGACTAGCGGCTACAATGAGCAGTTCTTC.

The chain recombines TRBV6-6 with TRBJ2-3; D unresolved. The germline V gene has CDR1 MNHNY and CDR2 SVGAGI (reference sequence). Trimming shortened V by 8 bases and J by 4 bases, and 16 bases separated the two germline ends. The CDR3 runs to 14 residues. The CDR3 coding sequence is TGTGCCAGCTCCTTTGCACCTTTGGCAGATACGCAGTATTTT. As protein: CASSFAPLADTQYF.

The chain is built from TRBV7-2 and TRBJ2-7, with TRBD1 identical over 8 bases. Trimming took 5 bases from V and 2 from J; bases not matched to a gene: 8. The CDR3 is 15 amino acids. CDR1 is SGHTA, CDR2 FQGNSA, per germline. The chain's CDR3 is CASSTRQGWAYEQYF. The CDR3 nucleotides read TGTGCCAGCAGCACTAGACAGGGGTGGGCCTACGAGCAGTACTTC.

This clone was counted a single time. The gene calls are TRBV29-1 and TRBJ2-1; 7 bases are a match to TRBD1. The CDR3 covers 12 residues. Germline loops: CDR1 SQVTM, CDR2 ANQGSEA. J gave up 3 bases and V 7 bases, and 3 bases lay outside the gene matches. DNA for the CDR3: TGCAGCGCCCGACAGGGCTACAATGAGCAGTTCTTC. It codes for CSARQGYNEQFF.

This clone was picked up one time. The V gene is TRBV7-3, the J gene TRBJ1-1; 7 bases match TRBD1. The CDR3 sequence is 15 residues long. The germline CDR1 and CDR2 sequences are SGHTA and FQGTGA. Trimming cost V 5 bases and J 7 bases; bases outside gene matches: 13. The CDR3 bases are TGTGCCAGCAGCACACAAGGGACAGCCCTCCTTGAAGCTTTCTTT. Protein: CASSTQGTALLEAFF.

The chain joins TRBV5-1 to TRBJ2-3, with D possibly matching TRBD2 (5 bases). Germline values: CDR1 SGHRS, CDR2 YFSETQ. The CDR3 extends over 15 amino acids. Trimming shortened V by 0 bases and J by 5 bases, and 13 bases separated the two germline ends. CDR3 in DNA: TGCGCCAGCAGCTTGGGACCTAGCCTGGAAGATACGCAGTATTTT. Amino acid sequence: CASSLGPSLEDTQYF.